This entry features one T cell receptor beta chain sequence. The data belong to a study of T cell clusters in autoimmune cytopenias. Multiplex touch-down PCR amplified TRB using TRB-A and TRB-B pools in one tube. TCRdb reprocessed the multiplex PCR reads and stores each CDR3 protein as one record, lacking DNA. The data show some 13,000 distinct CDR3 sequences, and the top ten clones hold approximately 2.9%. TRB amplification used approximately 250 ng of peripheral blood genomic DNA. The sequenced sample consisted of peripheral blood. The clonotype comes from a human donor with an autoimmune cytopenia or autoimmune hepatitis (not recorded which).

This CDR3 reads CASSFWREQETQYF. V gene TRBV12-3 or TRBV12-4 combines with J gene TRBJ2-5; TCRdb's assignment of TRBD2 cannot be checked, as there is no DNA. The CDR3 extends over 14 amino acids.